This T cell receptor (beta chain) came from a study of immune evolution from preneoplasia to lung adenocarcinoma. Whole-study results and caveats: T cell clonality was higher in KRAS-mutant than EGFR-mutant or wild-type nodules.

Trimming cost V 3 bases and J 0 bases; bases outside gene matches: 3. Germline CDR1 reads SGHNT; CDR2 reads YYREEE (reference sequence). The CDR3 consists of 15 residues. Between about 2013 and 2018, patients underwent resection in Japan or China. Nucleic acids came from premalignant or tumor cells enriched by macro-dissection. Clones were read by immunoSEQ multiplex PCR, and TCRdb kept only the in-frame ones, dropping some. The table lists over 30,000 clones, roughly four fifths of them singletons. For this clone: Its antigen is not identified.

The J gene is TRBJ2-1, the V gene TRBV5-4; 7 nucleotides agree with TRBD1. Sequencing was done on a sample of FFPE invasive lung adenocarcinoma tissue. The origin of this receptor is a person aged 55 to 75 with lung adenocarcinoma. CDR3 loop: CASSWDSSSYNEQFF. CDR3 DNA sequence: TGTGCCAGCAGCTGGGACAGCAGCTCCTACAATGAGCAGTTCTTC.